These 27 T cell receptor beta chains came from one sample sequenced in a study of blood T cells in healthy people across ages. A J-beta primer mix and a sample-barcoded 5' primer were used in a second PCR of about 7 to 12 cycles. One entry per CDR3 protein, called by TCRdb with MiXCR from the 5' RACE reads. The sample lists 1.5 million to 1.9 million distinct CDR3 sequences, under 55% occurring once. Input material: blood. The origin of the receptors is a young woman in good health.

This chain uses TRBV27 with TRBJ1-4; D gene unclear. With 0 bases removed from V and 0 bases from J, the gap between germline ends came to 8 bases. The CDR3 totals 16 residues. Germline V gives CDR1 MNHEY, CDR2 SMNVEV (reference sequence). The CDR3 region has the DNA TGTGCCAGCAGTTTATCCCTGGTTGCAACTAATGAAAAACTGTTTTTT. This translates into CASSLSLVATNEKLFF.

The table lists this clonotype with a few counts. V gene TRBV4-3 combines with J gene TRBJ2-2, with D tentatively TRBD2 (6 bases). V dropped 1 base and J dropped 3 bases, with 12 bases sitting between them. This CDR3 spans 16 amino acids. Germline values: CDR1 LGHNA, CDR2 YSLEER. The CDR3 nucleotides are TGCGCCAGCAGCCAAGCGAGGGGACTTCACACCGGGGAGCTGTTTTTT. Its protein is CASSQARGLHTGELFF.

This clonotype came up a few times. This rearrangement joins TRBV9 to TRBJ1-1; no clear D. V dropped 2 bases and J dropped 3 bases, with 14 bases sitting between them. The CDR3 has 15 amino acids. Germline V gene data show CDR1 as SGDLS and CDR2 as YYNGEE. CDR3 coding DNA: TGTGCCAGCAGCGTTTTAGGGTTTGGGTACACTGAAGCTTTCTTT. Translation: CASSVLGFGYTEAFF.

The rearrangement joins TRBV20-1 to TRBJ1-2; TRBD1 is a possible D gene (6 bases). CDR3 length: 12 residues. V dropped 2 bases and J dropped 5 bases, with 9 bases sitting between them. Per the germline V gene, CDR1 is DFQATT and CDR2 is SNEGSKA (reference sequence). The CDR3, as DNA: TGCAGTGCTAGACAGGGGAAGTATGGCTACACCTTC. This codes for CSARQGKYGYTF.

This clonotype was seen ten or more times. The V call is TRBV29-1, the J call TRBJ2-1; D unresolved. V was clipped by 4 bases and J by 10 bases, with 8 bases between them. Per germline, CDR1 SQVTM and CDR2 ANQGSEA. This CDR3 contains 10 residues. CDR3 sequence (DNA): TGCAGCGTTGGTCCGAGAGAGCAGTTCTTC. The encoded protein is CSVGPREQFF.

The CDR3 is CSVEDRSPGYGYTF. The CDR3 DNA is TGCAGCGTTGAAGATCGCAGCCCGGGCTATGGCTACACCTTC. The gene calls are TRBV29-1 and TRBJ1-2, with no clear D. Trimming shortened V by 0 bases and J by 4 bases, and 12 bases separated the two germline ends. Germline lookup yields CDR1 SQVTM and CDR2 ANQGSEA. CDR3 length: 14 residues.

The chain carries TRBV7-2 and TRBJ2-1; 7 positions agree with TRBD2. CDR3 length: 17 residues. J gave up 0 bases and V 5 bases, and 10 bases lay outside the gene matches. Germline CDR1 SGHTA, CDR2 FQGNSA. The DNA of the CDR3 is TGTGCCAGCAGCCCGCGCGGGGGTAGGAGCTCCTACAATGAGCAGTTCTTC. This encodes CASSPRGGRSSYNEQFF.

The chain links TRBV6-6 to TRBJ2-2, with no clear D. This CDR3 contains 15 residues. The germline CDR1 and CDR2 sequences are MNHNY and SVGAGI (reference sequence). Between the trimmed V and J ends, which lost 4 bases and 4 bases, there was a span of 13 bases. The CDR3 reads CASSSDAPGTGELFF. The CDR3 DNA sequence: TGTGCCAGCAGTTCGGACGCCCCGGGCACCGGGGAGCTGTTTTTT.

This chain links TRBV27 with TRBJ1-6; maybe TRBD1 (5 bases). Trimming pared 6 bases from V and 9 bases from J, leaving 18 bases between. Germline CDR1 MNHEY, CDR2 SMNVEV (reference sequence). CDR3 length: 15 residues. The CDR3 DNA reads TGTGCCAGCAGCTTAAGTGGGACGGGAGGTTCACCCCTCCACTTT. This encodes CASSLSGTGGSPLHF.

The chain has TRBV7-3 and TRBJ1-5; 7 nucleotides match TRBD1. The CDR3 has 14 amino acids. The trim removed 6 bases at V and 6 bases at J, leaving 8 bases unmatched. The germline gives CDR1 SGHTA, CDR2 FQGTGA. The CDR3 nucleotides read TGTGCCAGCAGGGATGGGACAGCGGGTCAGCCCCAGCATTTT. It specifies CASRDGTAGQPQHF.

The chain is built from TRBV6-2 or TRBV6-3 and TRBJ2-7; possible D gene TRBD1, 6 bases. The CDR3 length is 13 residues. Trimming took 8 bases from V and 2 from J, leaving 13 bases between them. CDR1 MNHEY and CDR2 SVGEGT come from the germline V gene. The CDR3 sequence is CASHRQETYEQYF. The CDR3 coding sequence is TGTGCCAGCCATCGACAGGAGACCTACGAGCAGTACTTC.

CDR3 region: CASSSESPRSYNEQYF. The CDR3 coding sequence is TGTGCCAGCAGCTCCGAGTCCCCCAGGTCCTACAATGAGCAGTACTTC. This chain uses TRBV7-6 with TRBJ2-7; D unresolved. CDR1 is SGHVS and CDR2 is FNYEAQ in the germline V gene. The ends were cut back, 4 bases at V and 7 bases at J, with 23 bases in the middle. The CDR3 is made up of 16 amino acids.

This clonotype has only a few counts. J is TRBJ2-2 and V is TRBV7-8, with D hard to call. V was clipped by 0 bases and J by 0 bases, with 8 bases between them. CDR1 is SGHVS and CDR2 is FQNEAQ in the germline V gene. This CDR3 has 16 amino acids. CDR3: CASSLASVANTGELFF. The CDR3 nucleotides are TGTGCCAGCAGCTTAGCGTCGGTCGCGAACACCGGGGAGCTGTTTTTT.

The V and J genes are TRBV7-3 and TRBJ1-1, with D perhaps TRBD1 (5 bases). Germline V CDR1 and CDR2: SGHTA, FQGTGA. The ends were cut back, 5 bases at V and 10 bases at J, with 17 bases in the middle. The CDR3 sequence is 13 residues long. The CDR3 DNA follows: TGTGCCAGCAGCCTCGCCGGGGGTTTCGGAGCTTTCTTT. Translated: CASSLAGGFGAFF.

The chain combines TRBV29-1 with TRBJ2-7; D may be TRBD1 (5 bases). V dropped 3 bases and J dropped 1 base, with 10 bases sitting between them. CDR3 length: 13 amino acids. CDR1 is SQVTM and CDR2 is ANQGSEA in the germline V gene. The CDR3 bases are TGCAGCGTTGAGTTTCAGGGATCCTACGAGCAGTACTTC. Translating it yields CSVEFQGSYEQYF.

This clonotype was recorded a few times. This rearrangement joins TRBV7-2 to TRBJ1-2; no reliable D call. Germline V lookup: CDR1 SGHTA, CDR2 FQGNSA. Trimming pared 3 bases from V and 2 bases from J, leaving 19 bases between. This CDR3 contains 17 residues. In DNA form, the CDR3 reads TGTGCCAGCAGCTTCCAAGCAGGAGCTGCCCTAAACTATGGCTACACCTTC. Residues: CASSFQAGAALNYGYTF. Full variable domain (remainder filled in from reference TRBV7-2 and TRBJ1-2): GAGVSQSPSNKVTEKGKDVELRCDPISGHTALYWYRQSLGQGLEFLIYFQGNSAPDKSGLPSDRFSAERTGGSVSTLTIQRTQQEDSAVYLCASSFQAGAALNYGYTFGSGTRLTVV.

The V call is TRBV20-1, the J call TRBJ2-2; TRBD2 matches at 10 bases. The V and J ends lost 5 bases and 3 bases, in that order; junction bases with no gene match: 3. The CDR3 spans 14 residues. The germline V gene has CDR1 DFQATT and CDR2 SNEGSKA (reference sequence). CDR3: CSAGGTSDTGELFF. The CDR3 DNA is TGCAGTGCTGGCGGGACTAGCGACACCGGGGAGCTGTTTTTT.

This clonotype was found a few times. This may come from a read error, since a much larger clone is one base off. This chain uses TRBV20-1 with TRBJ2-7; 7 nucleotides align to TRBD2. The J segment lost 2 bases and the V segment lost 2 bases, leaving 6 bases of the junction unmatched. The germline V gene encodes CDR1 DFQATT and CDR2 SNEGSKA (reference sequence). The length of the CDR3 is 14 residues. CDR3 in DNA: TGCAGTGCTAGACGAGGCGGGAGCCCCTACGAGCAGTACTTC. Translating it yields CSARRGGSPYEQYF.

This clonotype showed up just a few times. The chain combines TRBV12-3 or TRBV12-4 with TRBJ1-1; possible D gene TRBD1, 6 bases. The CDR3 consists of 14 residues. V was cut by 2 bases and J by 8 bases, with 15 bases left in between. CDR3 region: CASSLRPTGYEAFF. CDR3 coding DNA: TGTGCCAGCAGTTTAAGGCCCACAGGGTACGAAGCTTTCTTT.

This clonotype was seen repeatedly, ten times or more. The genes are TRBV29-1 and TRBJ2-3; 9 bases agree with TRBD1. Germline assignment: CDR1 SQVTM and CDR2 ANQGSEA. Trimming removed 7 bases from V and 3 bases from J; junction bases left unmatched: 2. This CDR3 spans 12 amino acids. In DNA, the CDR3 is TGCAGCGGGGACAGGGAAACAGATACGCAGTATTTT. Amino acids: CSGDRETDTQYF.

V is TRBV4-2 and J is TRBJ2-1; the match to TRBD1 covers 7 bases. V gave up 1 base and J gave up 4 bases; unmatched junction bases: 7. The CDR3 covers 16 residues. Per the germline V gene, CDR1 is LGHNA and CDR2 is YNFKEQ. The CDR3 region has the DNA TGTGCCAGCAGCCAAGGGGGACAGACAATTTACAATGAGCAGTTCTTC. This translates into CASSQGGQTIYNEQFF.

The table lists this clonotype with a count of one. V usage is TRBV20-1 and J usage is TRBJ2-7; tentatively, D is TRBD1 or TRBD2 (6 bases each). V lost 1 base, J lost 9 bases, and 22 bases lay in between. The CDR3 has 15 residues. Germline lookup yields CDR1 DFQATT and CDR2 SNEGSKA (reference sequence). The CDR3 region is CSARVPGQRPGGQYF. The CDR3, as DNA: TGCAGTGCTAGAGTTCCAGGACAGCGGCCCGGGGGGCAGTACTTC.

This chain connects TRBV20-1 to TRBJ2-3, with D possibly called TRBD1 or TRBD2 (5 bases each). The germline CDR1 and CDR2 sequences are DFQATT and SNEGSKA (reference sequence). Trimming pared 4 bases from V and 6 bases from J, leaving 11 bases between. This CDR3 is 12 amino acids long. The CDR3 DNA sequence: TGCAGTGCTAATAGGGACCTTGATACGCAGTATTTT. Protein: CSANRDLDTQYF.

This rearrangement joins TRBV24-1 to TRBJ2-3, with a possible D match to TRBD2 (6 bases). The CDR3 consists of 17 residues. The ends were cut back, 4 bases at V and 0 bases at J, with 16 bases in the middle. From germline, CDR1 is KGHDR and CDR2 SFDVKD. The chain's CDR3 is CATSDTSGQISTDTQYF. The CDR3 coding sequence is TGTGCCACCAGTGACACCAGCGGGCAGATTAGCACAGATACGCAGTATTTT.

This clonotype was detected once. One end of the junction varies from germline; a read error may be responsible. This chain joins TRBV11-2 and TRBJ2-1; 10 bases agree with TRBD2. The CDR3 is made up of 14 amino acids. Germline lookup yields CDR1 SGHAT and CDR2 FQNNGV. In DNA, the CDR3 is TGTACCAGCAGCTCTAGCGGGAGTTGGAATGAGCAGTTCTTC. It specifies CTSSSSGSWNEQFF.

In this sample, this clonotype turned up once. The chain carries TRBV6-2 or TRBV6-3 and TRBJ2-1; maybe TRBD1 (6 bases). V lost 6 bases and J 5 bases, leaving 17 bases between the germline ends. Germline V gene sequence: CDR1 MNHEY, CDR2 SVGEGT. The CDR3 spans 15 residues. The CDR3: CASRIDRPSHNEQFF. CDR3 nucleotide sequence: TGTGCCAGCAGAATCGACAGGCCTTCCCACAATGAGCAGTTCTTC.

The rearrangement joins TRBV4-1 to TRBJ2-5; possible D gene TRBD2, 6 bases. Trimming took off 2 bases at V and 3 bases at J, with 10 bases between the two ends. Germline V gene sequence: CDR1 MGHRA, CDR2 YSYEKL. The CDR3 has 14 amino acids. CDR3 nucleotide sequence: TGCGCCAGCAGCCAATCGCCGGGAGAAGAGACCCAGTACTTC. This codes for CASSQSPGEETQYF.